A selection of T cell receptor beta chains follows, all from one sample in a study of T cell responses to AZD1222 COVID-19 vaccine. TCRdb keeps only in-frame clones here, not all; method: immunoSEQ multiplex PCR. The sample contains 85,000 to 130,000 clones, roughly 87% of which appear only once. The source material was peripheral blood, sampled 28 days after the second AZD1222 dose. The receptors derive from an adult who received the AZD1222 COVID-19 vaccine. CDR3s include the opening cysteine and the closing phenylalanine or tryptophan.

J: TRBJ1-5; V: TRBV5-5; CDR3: CASSSGGTTGQPQHF
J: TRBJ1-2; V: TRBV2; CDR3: CARTWGALRYGYTF
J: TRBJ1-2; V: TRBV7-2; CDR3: CASIRTGGVYGYTF
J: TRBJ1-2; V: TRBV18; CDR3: CASSPDSRQGLKDYGYTF
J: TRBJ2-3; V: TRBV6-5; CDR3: CASRSTDTQYF
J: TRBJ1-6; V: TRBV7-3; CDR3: CASSLSAGGNSPLHF
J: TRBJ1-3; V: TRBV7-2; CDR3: CASSLRPAGARAGNTIYF
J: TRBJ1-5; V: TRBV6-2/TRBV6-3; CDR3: CASSYSGVRGQPQHF
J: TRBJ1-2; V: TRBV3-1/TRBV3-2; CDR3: CASSPGAGGRNGYTF
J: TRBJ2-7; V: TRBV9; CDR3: CASSVGPMYEQYF
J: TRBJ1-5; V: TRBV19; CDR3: CASSPGRANQPQHF
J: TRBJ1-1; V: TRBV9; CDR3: CASSVATGAEAFF
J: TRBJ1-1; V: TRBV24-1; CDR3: CATSDSGQGGNTEAFF
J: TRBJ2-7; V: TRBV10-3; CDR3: CAISESVAEQYF
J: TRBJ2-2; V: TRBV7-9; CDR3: CASSLGWVSAGELFF
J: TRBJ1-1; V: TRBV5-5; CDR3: CASSLQGGLNTEAFF
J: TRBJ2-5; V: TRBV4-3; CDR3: CASSQDPPLAGGAETQYF
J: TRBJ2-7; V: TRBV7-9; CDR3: CASKPTDGYEQYF
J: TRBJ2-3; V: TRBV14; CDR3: CASSQAVRSTDTQYF
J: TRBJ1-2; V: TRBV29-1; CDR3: CSVGTNYGYTF
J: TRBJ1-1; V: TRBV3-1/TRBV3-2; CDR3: CASSRHTEAFF
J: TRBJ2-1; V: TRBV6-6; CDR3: CASGTESYNEQFF
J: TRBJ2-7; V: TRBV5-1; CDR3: CASSFDPTEQYF
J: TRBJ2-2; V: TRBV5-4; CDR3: CASSQPTGELFF
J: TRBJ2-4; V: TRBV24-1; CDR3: CATSDSGAGLSKNIQYF
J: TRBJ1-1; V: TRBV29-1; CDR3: CSAYSTTEAFF
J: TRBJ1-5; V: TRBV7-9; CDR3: CASAQGGDSNQPQHF